A selection of T cell receptor beta chains follows, all from one sample in a study of early T cells in non-severe SARS-CoV-2 infection. From the 5' RACE reads, TCRdb called clonotypes with MiXCR, one entry per CDR3 protein. The sample consists of about 50,000 distinct CDR3 sequences, less than 9.5% of them appearing once. The sequences come from whole blood, collected at baseline. These receptors all come from an adult who was a healthcare worker with PCR-confirmed SARS-CoV-2 infection or an uninfected control (not recorded which). Each CDR3 is given with its conserved first and last residue. A D gene is named only where the DNA matches it firmly.

D: TRBD1; V: TRBV6-2/TRBV6-3; CDR3: CASRTTGGRAFF
D: .; V: TRBV6-2/TRBV6-3; CDR3: CASNRAGYQPQHF
D: .; V: TRBV6-2/TRBV6-3; CDR3: CASTGEGRSNNEQFF
D: TRBD1; V: TRBV7-9; CDR3: CASRGTGGGETQYF
D: TRBD1; V: TRBV7-8; CDR3: CASSSTGASYNEQFF
D: .; V: TRBV28; CDR3: CASSSQTAYGYTF
D: TRBD1; V: TRBV20-1; CDR3: CSRTGPTGTEAFF
D: .; V: TRBV20-1; CDR3: CSASETGNTEAFF
D: .; V: TRBV6-6; CDR3: CASSSQGISRQPQHF
D: .; V: TRBV16; CDR3: CASSQAYQETQYF
D: TRBD1; V: TRBV3-1; CDR3: CASSRQGADTGELFF
D: .; V: TRBV20-1; CDR3: CSVLNGANVLTF
D: .; V: TRBV30; CDR3: CAWSRAAGNTIYF
D: .; V: TRBV4-1; CDR3: CASSQDPLGNSPLHF
D: .; V: TRBV18; CDR3: CASSPGSGTPGVATEAFF
D: .; V: TRBV11-2; CDR3: CASSARVYEQYF
D: .; V: TRBV6-2/TRBV6-3; CDR3: CASSYSRNYGYTF
D: TRBD2; V: TRBV7-2; CDR3: CASSPLAGGRSYEQYF
D: .; V: TRBV3-1; CDR3: CASSQFKRALETQYF
D: .; V: TRBV6-6; CDR3: CASRSKPGEQFF
D: TRBD1; V: TRBV20-1; CDR3: CSARGGQGGTNYGYTF
D: .; V: TRBV28; CDR3: CASRELGRGDIANQPQHF
D: .; V: TRBV5-6; CDR3: CASSLWWDPSPLPSYEQYF
D: TRBD1; V: TRBV11-2; CDR3: CASSSTGVTGEQYF
D: .; V: TRBV27; CDR3: CASSLLGPNYGYTF
D: .; V: TRBV7-2; CDR3: CASSPFNQPQHF
D: .; V: TRBV2; CDR3: CASSTTPGFQPQHF
D: .; V: TRBV28; CDR3: CASSLTGGVGYGYTF
D: .; V: TRBV9; CDR3: CASSRNWGRGTGELFF
D: TRBD2; V: TRBV4-3; CDR3: CASSQEKGGGGRYNEQFF
D: TRBD1; V: TRBV7-6; CDR3: CASSKRQGPTTGELFF
D: .; V: TRBV13; CDR3: CASSLGARTQYF
D: .; V: TRBV7-6; CDR3: CASSSPLGALNTDTQYF
D: TRBD1; V: TRBV12-3/TRBV12-4; CDR3: CASRFRGVAEAFF
D: TRBD2; V: TRBV11-2; CDR3: CASSSLLAGGGEQYF
D: .; V: TRBV7-2; CDR3: CASLGRNQETQYF
D: .; V: TRBV6-2/TRBV6-3; CDR3: CASSRGTQNQPQHF
D: .; V: TRBV7-2; CDR3: CASSLPWTVNTEAFF
D: .; V: TRBV28; CDR3: CASTKAYEQYF
D: TRBD1; V: TRBV30; CDR3: CAWSKGTDPSGNTIYF
D: .; V: TRBV7-2; CDR3: CASSLDGVYYEKLFF
D: .; V: TRBV6-5; CDR3: CASSYSPLSSGNTIYF
D: TRBD1; V: TRBV11-2; CDR3: CASSLFPGTVGQETQYF
D: .; V: TRBV7-9; CDR3: CASSPDRGSGSPLHF
D: .; V: TRBV5-1; CDR3: CASSLVISYEQYF
D: TRBD1; V: TRBV7-9; CDR3: CASVWGTDQETQYF
D: TRBD1; V: TRBV5-1; CDR3: CASSLDGQEKGTQYF
D: TRBD2; V: TRBV5-1; CDR3: CASSAGLLYEQYF
D: TRBD2; V: TRBV11-2; CDR3: CASSLEPGTSITGF
D: .; V: TRBV7-8; CDR3: CASSTGQVKETQYF
D: .; V: TRBV7-2; CDR3: CASSSAAGWGTDTQYF
D: .; V: TRBV4-3; CDR3: CASSPGYQGSYEQYF
D: .; V: TRBV19; CDR3: CASIQDAPRTGSNQPQHF
D: .; V: TRBV12-3/TRBV12-4; CDR3: CASSFEGMGNQPQHF